Listed here are 28 T cell receptor beta chains from one sample, sequenced in a study of identical twins. TCRdb reprocessed the 5' RACE reads via MiXCR and lists one record per CDR3 protein. The table has under 300,000 distinct CDR3 sequences, 6% to 7% seen once; the top ten hold 14% to 15%. This sample was also put to use in a study of T cells expressing NK-cell markers.

The sample taken for sequencing was CD8+ T cells sorted from blood. These receptors all stem from a woman under 30 in good health.

This clonotype was observed a few times. The V call is TRBV4-3, the J call TRBJ2-1, with 14 bases matching TRBD2. The ends lost 4 bases at V and 8 bases at J; junction bases unmatched: 13. The germline V gene has CDR1 LGHNA and CDR2 YSLEER. The CDR3 runs 18 residues. CDR3 sequence: CASSPFLTSGRAPYEQFF. The CDR3 DNA reads as TGCGCCAGCAGCCCCTTCCTGACTAGCGGGAGGGCACCATATGAGCAGTTCTTC.

In this sample, this clonotype turned up a few times. The chain has TRBV27 and TRBJ1-5; D not resolved. V was cut by 6 bases and J by 0 bases, with 9 bases left in between. Germline V gene lookup returns CDR1 MNHEY and CDR2 SMNVEV (reference sequence). There are 14 residues in the CDR3. CDR3 DNA sequence: TGTGCCAGCAGAGGAGCTTATAGCAATCAGCCCCAGCATTTT. Translating gives CASRGAYSNQPQHF.

This clonotype was counted ten times or more. The V gene is TRBV27, the J gene TRBJ2-7, with D possibly being TRBD1 (5 bases). CDR1 and CDR2 from the germline V gene are MNHEY and SMNVEV (reference sequence). The germline V and J ends were trimmed by 4 bases and 2 bases, with 15 bases remaining between them. This CDR3 region has 15 residues. The chain's CDR3 is CASSSSTVPTYEQYF. Here the CDR3 DNA reads TGTGCCAGCAGTTCATCGACAGTGCCGACCTACGAGCAGTACTTC.

The table lists this clonotype with many counts. The chain carries TRBV15 and TRBJ2-1; TRBD2 aligns across 7 bases. Germline V gene data show CDR1 as LNHNV and CDR2 as YYDKDF (reference sequence). The CDR3 runs to 15 residues. The V segment lost 6 bases and the J segment 4 bases; nucleotides outside the gene matches: 9. CDR3 region: CATSEGGSGYNEQFF. The CDR3 DNA is TGTGCCACCAGTGAGGGCGGGAGCGGGTACAATGAGCAGTTCTTC.

This clonotype occurred many times. The V call is TRBV5-1, the J call TRBJ2-7; D perhaps matches TRBD2 (6 bases). The CDR3 has 16 amino acids. Germline values: CDR1 SGHRS, CDR2 YFSETQ. Between the trimmed V and J ends, which lost 4 bases and 3 bases, there was a span of 20 bases. The CDR3 here is CASSPPVELGGYEQYF. CDR3 DNA: TGCGCCAGCAGCCCCCCGGTGGAGCTGGGGGGCTACGAGCAGTACTTC.

This clonotype was observed many times. This chain links TRBV6-5 with TRBJ2-5; 9 nucleotides align to TRBD2. CDR3 size: 16 residues. Trimming took 0 bases from V and 2 from J; bases not matched to a gene: 4. Germline V gives CDR1 MNHEY, CDR2 SVGAGI. The CDR3 here is CASSYSGLAGQETQYF. The DNA of the CDR3 is TGTGCCAGCAGTTACTCGGGGCTAGCGGGGCAAGAGACCCAGTACTTC.

This clonotype has just a few counts. V gene TRBV7-9 combines with J gene TRBJ2-7; tentative D call: TRBD1 (5 bases). Germline CDR1 and CDR2: SEHNR and FQNEAQ (reference sequence). V lost 3 bases and J 6 bases, leaving 15 bases between the germline ends. The CDR3 is made up of 14 amino acids. Written as DNA, the CDR3 is TGTGCCAGCAGCTTCCCCAGTGTAAGGGGCGAGCAGTACTTC. It translates to CASSFPSVRGEQYF. Drawing the rest from reference TRBV7-9 and TRBJ2-7, the complete variable domain is DTGVSQNPRHKITKRGQNVTFRCDPISEHNRLYWYRQTLGQGPEFLTYFQNEAQLEKSRLLSDRFSAERPKGSFSTLEIQRTEQGDSAMYLCASSFPSVRGEQYFGPGTRLTVT.

This clonotype was observed many times. The V gene is TRBV27, the J gene TRBJ2-5; 7 nucleotides match TRBD1. This CDR3 is built from 15 residues. CDR1 is MNHEY, CDR2 SMNVEV, per germline (reference sequence). V lost 2 bases, J lost 5 bases, and 8 bases stayed unmatched. The CDR3 spells CASSLGDSKVETQYF. The CDR3, as DNA: TGTGCCAGCAGTTTAGGGGACAGCAAAGTCGAGACCCAGTACTTC.

The chain joins TRBV11-1 to TRBJ2-6, with 10 bases identical to TRBD1. The CDR3 is 19 amino acids. Germline CDR1 SGHAT, CDR2 FQDESV (reference sequence). Losses at the gene ends were 4 bases for V and 1 base for J; bases not matched to a gene: 10. Written as DNA, the CDR3 is TGTGCCAGCAGCTGGGGACAGGGGAACCCAGGATCTGGGGCCAACGTCCTGACTTTC. Amino acid sequence: CASSWGQGNPGSGANVLTF.

The genes are TRBV7-2 and TRBJ2-1; 7 bases match TRBD2. The length of the CDR3 is 15 residues. Germline loops: CDR1 SGHTA, CDR2 FQGNSA. After removal of 4 bases from V and 0 bases from J, the junction contained 3 bases not matched to a gene. CDR3 sequence: CASSSSGISYNEQFF. In nucleotides, the CDR3 is TGTGCCAGCAGCTCTAGCGGTATCTCCTACAATGAGCAGTTCTTC.

Comment on this clonotype: At one of its ends the junction is not consistent with the germline gene, which may arise from a read error. This CDR3 reads CASGYIIGGKNTEAFF. DNA of the CDR3: TGTGCCAGCGGTTACATCATCGGGGGGAAAAACACTGAAGCTTTCTTT. The chain joins TRBV6-2 or TRBV6-3 to TRBJ1-1; D may be TRBD1 (5 bases). CDR1 and CDR2 from the germline V gene are MNHEY and SVGEGT. The CDR3 is 16 amino acids.

The sample holds a few counts of this clonotype. The V gene is TRBV9, the J gene TRBJ2-7; either TRBD1 or TRBD2 may supply D (5 bases each). Trimming cost V 4 bases and J 2 bases, with 13 bases left between them. Per the germline V gene, CDR1 is SGDLS and CDR2 is YYNGEE. This CDR3 comprises 14 residues. CDR3 DNA sequence: TGTGCCAGCAGCTCCGGGACGGCCCCCTACGAGCAGTACTTC. Residues: CASSSGTAPYEQYF.

This clonotype was counted many times. The rearrangement joins TRBV27 to TRBJ2-2; 8 bases match TRBD2. CDR3 length: 15 amino acids. J was trimmed by 1 base and V by 7 bases; bases with no gene match: 5. Germline assignment: CDR1 MNHEY and CDR2 SMNVEV (reference sequence). The CDR3, as DNA: TGTGCCAGCACCCCGCTAGCGGGGAACACCGGGGAGCTGTTTTTT. It translates to CASTPLAGNTGELFF.

This clonotype was observed many times. The genes are TRBV6-1 and TRBJ2-1, with TRBD2 matching over 7 bases. The V segment lost 5 bases and the J segment 5 bases; nucleotides outside the gene matches: 9. The CDR3 length is 15 residues. Per germline, CDR1 MNHNS and CDR2 SASEGT. This CDR3 is CASSNWTRENNEQFF. CDR3 DNA: TGTGCCAGCAGTAATTGGACTAGAGAGAACAATGAGCAGTTCTTC.

V and J are TRBV7-9 and TRBJ2-7; possible D gene TRBD2, 6 bases. The ends were cut back, 6 bases at V and 2 bases at J, with 14 bases in the middle. This CDR3 spans 14 amino acids. Germline V gene lookup returns CDR1 SEHNR and CDR2 FQNEAQ (reference sequence). The CDR3 DNA is TGTGCCAGCAGTGGGACTGACGGCACCTACGAGCAGTACTTC. Amino acid sequence: CASSGTDGTYEQYF.

The chain uses TRBV20-1 and TRBJ2-7, with TRBD2 matching 9 bases. The trim removed 1 base at V and 7 bases at J, leaving 5 bases unmatched. The CDR3 runs to 13 residues. Germline values: CDR1 DFQATT, CDR2 SNEGSKA (reference sequence). DNA of the CDR3: TGCAGTGCTAGAGGGGGCGGGAGGGGGGAGCAGTACTTC. It yields the protein CSARGGGRGEQYF.

This clonotype has only a few counts. The chain links TRBV11-3 to TRBJ2-7; 7 bases are shared with TRBD1. CDR1 is SGHNT and CDR2 is YENEEA in the germline V gene. The CDR3 has 15 residues. After removal of 2 bases from V and 2 bases from J, the junction contained 6 bases not matched to a gene. This CDR3 reads CASSLLGQAAYEQYF. As DNA, the CDR3 is TGTGCCAGCAGCTTATTAGGACAGGCGGCCTACGAGCAGTACTTC.

The chain links TRBV4-2 to TRBJ2-5; 8 bases line up with TRBD1. This CDR3 region has 15 residues. Looked up from germline, CDR1 is LGHNA and CDR2 is YNFKEQ. Trimming at V came to 0 bases and at J to 5 bases, leaving 5 bases not matched to a gene. Here the CDR3 reads CASSQDTTGVETQYF. The CDR3 nucleotides are TGTGCCAGCAGCCAAGATACGACAGGGGTGGAGACCCAGTACTTC.

This sequence joins TRBV9 and TRBJ1-1; no firm D call. The germline V gene encodes CDR1 SGDLS and CDR2 YYNGEE. Trimming took 0 bases from V and 8 from J, leaving 11 bases between them. The CDR3 loop spans 13 amino acids. The CDR3 sequence: CASSVEPFREAFF. The CDR3, as DNA: TGTGCCAGCAGCGTAGAACCTTTCAGGGAAGCTTTCTTT.

This clonotype was detected only a few times. The chain has TRBV9 and TRBJ2-1; D may be TRBD2 (5 bases). Trimming removed 3 bases from V and 10 bases from J, with 14 bases in between. Germline V gives CDR1 SGDLS, CDR2 YYNGEE. The CDR3 consists of 13 residues. The CDR3, as DNA: TGTGCCAGCAGCGCGTGGGGAGAGGACGAGCAGTTCTTC. Its protein product is CASSAWGEDEQFF.

In its sample, this clonotype was seen many times. The genes are TRBV12-3 or TRBV12-4 and TRBJ2-5, with no clear D. The CDR3 contains 14 residues. V was cut by 6 bases and J by 2 bases, with 13 bases left in between. CDR3: CASSDGALQETQYF. The DNA for the CDR3 is TGTGCCAGCAGCGACGGTGCCCTGCAAGAGACCCAGTACTTC.

The chain couples TRBV6-4 to TRBJ2-1, with D possibly being TRBD1 or TRBD2 (5 bases each). Between the trimmed V and J ends, which lost 3 bases and 4 bases, there was a span of 13 bases. Germline CDR1 and CDR2: MRHNA and SNTAGT. The CDR3 runs 15 residues. CDR3 nucleotides: TGTGCCAGCAGTGAATCTGGGGGTGGTTACAATGAGCAGTTCTTC. Protein: CASSESGGGYNEQFF.

The rearrangement links TRBV27 to TRBJ2-1, with 8 bases identical to TRBD2. This CDR3 has 16 residues. CDR1 is MNHEY, CDR2 SMNVEV, per germline (reference sequence). V gave up 4 bases and J gave up 5 bases; unmatched junction bases: 10. The CDR3 bases are TGTGCCAGCAGTTCATATGTAGCGGGATACGACAATGAGCAGTTCTTC. Translated, it gives CASSSYVAGYDNEQFF.

This clonotype was found a few times. The chain couples TRBV19 to TRBJ2-1, with D perhaps TRBD2 (6 bases). V shed 3 bases and J shed 10 bases, with 13 bases lying between them. Germline-derived CDR1 and CDR2 are LNHDA and SQIVND (reference sequence). This CDR3 comprises 13 residues. Here the CDR3 reads CASSIASAFEQFF. The CDR3 bases are TGTGCCAGTAGTATCGCTAGCGCCTTCGAGCAGTTCTTC.

This clonotype appeared many times. V gene TRBV12-3 or TRBV12-4 combines with J gene TRBJ2-7; TRBD1 is a possible D gene (6 bases). The germline V and J ends were trimmed by 1 base and 5 bases, with 12 bases remaining between them. This CDR3 spans 14 amino acids. The CDR3 loop reads CASSLVGEGDEQYF. The CDR3 DNA follows: TGTGCCAGCAGTTTAGTTGGAGAGGGGGACGAGCAGTACTTC.

This sequence joins TRBV13 and TRBJ2-5, with D maybe TRBD2 (5 bases). The length of the CDR3 is 13 residues. Germline CDR1 PRHDT, CDR2 FYEKMQ (reference sequence). Trimming shortened V by 8 bases and J by 2 bases, and 12 bases separated the two germline ends. This CDR3 reads CASLPRGQETQYF. The CDR3 bases are TGTGCCAGCCTCCCCCGGGGTCAAGAGACCCAGTACTTC. Based on the CDR3 plus reference TRBV13 and TRBJ2-5, the full variable domain is AAGVIQSPRHLIKEKRETATLKCYPIPRHDTVYWYQQGPGQDPQFLISFYEKMQSDKGSIPDRFSAQQFSDYHSELNMSSLELGDSALYFCASLPRGQETQYFGPGTRLLVL.

V gene TRBV5-1 combines with J gene TRBJ2-2; D call uncertain. This CDR3 has 12 residues. The germline V gene has CDR1 SGHRS and CDR2 YFSETQ. Trimming cost V 7 bases and J 0 bases, with 4 bases left between them. Written as DNA, the CDR3 is TGCGCCAGCCCCGCGAACACCGGGGAGCTGTTTTTT. As protein: CASPANTGELFF.

This clonotype was detected only a few times. This chain joins TRBV6-6 and TRBJ2-7; no clear D. V lost 8 bases and J lost 7, with 12 bases in between. Germline V gene data show CDR1 as MNHNY and CDR2 as SVGAGI (reference sequence). The CDR3 has 11 amino acids. In DNA form, the CDR3 reads TGTGCCAGCGGCGCAGGTAGAGAGCAGTACTTC. Its protein is CASGAGREQYF.